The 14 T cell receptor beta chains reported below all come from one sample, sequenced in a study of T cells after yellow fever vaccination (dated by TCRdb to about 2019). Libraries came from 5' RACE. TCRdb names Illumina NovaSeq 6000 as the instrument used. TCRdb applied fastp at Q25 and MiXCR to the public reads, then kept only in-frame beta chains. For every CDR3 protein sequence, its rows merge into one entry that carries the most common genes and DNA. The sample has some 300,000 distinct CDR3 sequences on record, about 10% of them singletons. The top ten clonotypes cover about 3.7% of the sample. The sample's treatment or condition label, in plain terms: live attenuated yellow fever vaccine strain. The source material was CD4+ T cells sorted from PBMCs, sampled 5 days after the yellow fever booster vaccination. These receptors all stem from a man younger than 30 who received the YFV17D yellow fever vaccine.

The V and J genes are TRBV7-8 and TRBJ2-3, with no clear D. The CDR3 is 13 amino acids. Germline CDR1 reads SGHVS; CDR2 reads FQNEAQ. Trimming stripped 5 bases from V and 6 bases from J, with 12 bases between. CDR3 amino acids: CASSLNVDDTQYF. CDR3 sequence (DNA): TGTGCCAGCAGCCTCAATGTGGATGATACGCAGTATTTT.

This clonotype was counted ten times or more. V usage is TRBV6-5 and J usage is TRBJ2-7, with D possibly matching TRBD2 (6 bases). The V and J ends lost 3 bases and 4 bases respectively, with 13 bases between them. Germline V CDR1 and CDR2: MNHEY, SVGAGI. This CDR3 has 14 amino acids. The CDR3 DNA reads TGTGCCAGCAGTTATAGGGCTAGCGCATACGAGCAGTACTTC. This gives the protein CASSYRASAYEQYF.

DNA of the CDR3: TGTGCCAGCAGCCCATCCGGGCGGAACACTGAAGCTTTCTTT. Encoded protein: CASSPSGRNTEAFF. The chain joins TRBV7-9 to TRBJ1-1; D call uncertain. CDR3 size: 14 residues. Germline CDR1 and CDR2: SEHNR and FQNEAQ (reference sequence). Trimming cost V 5 bases and J 1 base, with 11 bases left between them.

DNA of the CDR3: TGTGCCAGCAGTTACTCGGGCGCAGCCGACCAAGAGACCCAGTACTTC. Its protein product is CASSYSGAADQETQYF. This sequence joins TRBV6-5 and TRBJ2-5, with D unclear. The germline CDR1 and CDR2 sequences are MNHEY and SVGAGI. The length of the CDR3 is 16 residues. V lost 0 bases and J 0 bases, leaving 11 bases between the germline ends.

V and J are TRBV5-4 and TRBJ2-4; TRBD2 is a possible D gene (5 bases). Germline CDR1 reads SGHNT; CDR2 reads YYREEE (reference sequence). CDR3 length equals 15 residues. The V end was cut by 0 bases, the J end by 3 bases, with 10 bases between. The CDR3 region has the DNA TGTGCCAGCAGCTTGGACGGTGGAGGCAAAAACATTCAGTACTTC. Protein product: CASSLDGGGKNIQYF.

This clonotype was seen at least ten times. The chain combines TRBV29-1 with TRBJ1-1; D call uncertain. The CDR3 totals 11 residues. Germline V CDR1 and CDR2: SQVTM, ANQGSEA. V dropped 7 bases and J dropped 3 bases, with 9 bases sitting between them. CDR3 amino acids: CSGASDTEAFF. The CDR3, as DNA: TGCAGCGGCGCTTCGGACACTGAAGCTTTCTTT.

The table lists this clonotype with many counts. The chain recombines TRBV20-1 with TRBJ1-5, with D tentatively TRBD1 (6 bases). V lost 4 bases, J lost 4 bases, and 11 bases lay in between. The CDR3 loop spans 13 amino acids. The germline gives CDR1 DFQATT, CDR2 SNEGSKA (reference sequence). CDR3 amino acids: CSAIRQVNQPQHF. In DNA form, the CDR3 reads TGCAGTGCTATTCGACAGGTTAATCAGCCCCAGCATTTT.

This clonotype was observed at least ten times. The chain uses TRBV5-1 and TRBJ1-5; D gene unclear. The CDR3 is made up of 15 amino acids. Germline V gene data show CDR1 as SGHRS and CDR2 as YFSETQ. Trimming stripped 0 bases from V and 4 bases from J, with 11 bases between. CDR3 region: CASSLVPDFNQPQHF. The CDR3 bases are TGCGCCAGCAGCTTGGTCCCCGATTTTAATCAGCCCCAGCATTTT.

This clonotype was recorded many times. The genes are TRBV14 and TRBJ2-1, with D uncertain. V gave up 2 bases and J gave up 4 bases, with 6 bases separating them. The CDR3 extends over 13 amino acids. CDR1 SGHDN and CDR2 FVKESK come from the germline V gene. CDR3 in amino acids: CASSQSGYNEQFF. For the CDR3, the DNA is TGTGCCAGCAGCCAATCTGGGTACAATGAGCAGTTCTTC.

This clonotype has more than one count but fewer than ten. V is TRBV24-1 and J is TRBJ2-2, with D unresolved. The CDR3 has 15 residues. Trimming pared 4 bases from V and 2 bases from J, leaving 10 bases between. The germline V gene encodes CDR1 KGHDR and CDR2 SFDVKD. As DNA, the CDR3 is TGTGCCACCAGTGACCAGTGGGTTAACACCGGGGAGCTGTTTTTT. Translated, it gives CATSDQWVNTGELFF.

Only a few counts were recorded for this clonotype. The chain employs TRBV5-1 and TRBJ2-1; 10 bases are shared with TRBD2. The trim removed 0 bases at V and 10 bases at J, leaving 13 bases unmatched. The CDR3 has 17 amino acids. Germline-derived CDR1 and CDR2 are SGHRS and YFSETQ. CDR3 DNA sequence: TGCGCCAGCAGCTTGGCCCGGCTAGCGGGGGCCGGAGGGGAGCAGTTCTTC. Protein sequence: CASSLARLAGAGGEQFF.

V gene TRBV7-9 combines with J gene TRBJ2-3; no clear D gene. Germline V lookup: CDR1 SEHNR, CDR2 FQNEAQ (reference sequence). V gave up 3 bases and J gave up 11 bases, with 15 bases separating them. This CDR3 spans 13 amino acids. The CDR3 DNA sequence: TGTGCCAGCAGCTTGTTACAGTCACTTCTGCAGTATTTT. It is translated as CASSLLQSLLQYF.

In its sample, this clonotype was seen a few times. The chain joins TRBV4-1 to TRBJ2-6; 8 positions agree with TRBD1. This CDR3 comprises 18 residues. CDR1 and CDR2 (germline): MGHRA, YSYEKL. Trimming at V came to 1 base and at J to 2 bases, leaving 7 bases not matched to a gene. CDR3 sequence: CASSQGGQGAAGANVLTF. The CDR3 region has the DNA TGCGCCAGCAGCCAAGGTGGGCAGGGGGCGGCTGGGGCCAACGTCCTGACTTTC.

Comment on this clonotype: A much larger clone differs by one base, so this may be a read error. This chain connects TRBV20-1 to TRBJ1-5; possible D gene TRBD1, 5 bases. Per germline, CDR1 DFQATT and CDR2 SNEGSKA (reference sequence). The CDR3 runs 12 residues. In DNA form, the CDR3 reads TGCAGTGGGGCGACAGCTGATCAGACCCAGCATTTT. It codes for CSGATADQTQHF.